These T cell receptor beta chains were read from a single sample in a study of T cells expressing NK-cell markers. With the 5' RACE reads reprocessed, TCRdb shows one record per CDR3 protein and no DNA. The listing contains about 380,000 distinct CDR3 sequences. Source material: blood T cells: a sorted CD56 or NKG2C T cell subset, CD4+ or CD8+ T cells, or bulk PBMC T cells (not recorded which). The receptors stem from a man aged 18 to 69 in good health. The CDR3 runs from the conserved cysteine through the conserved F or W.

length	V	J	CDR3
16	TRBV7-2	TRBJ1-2	CASSPRTGGNNYGYTF
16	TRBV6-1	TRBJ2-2	CASSGTFDGGTGELFF
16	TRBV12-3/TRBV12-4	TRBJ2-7	CASSLAPGQGVSEQYF
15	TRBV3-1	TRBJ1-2	CASSPPGGYNYGYTF
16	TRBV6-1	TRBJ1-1	CASSEAQGILNTEAFF
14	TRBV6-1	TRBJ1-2	CASSEVGNFYGYTF
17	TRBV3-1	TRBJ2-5	CASSQGGGRGNGETQYF
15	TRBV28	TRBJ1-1	CASSTNRDKNTEAFF
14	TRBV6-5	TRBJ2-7	CASSYSGTADEQYF
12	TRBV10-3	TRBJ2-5	CAISAGKETQYF
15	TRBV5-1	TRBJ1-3	CASSLMGGTGNTIYF
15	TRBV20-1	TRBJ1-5	CSARAGGRINQPQHF
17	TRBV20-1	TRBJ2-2	CSARDYLGPSNTGELFF
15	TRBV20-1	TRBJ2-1	CSARPSGVTYNEQFF
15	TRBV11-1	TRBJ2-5	CASSFKNHRVETQYF
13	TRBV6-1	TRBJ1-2	CASSPTDFYGYTF
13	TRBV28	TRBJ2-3	CASSPPRGDTQYF
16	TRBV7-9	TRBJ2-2	CASNPGQGAFTGELFF
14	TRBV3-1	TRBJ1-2	CASSPGVTSYGYTF
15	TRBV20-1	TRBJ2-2	CSARELADNTGELFF